Presented here are 22 T cell receptor beta chains from one specimen sequenced in a study of shared clonotypes between healthy human individuals. Data came from immunoSEQ multiplex PCR; TCRdb stores just in-frame clones and leaves some out. The table includes a few million clones, 85% to 95% detected once. Sequencing used naive CD4+ T cells from PBMCs. The subset denotes: CD45RA+ positively selected. These receptors were collected from a man between 18 and 35 years old in good health. Some clones in this sample may be carry-over from other donors' samples.

The chain combines TRBV18 with TRBJ2-5; D unresolved. There are 14 residues in the CDR3. Trimming pared 2 bases from V and 0 bases from J, leaving 7 bases between. CDR1 and CDR2 from the germline V gene are KGHSH and LQKENI. The CDR3 bases are TGTGCCAGCTCACCAGCGGTGTACCAAGAGACCCAGTACTTC. Protein: CASSPAVYQETQYF.

V is TRBV9 and J is TRBJ1-6, with 7 positions matching TRBD1. CDR1 SGDLS and CDR2 YYNGEE come from the germline V gene. The CDR3 runs to 14 residues. Trimming took 4 bases from V and 4 from J; bases not matched to a gene: 2. CDR3 sequence reads: CASSLGQYNSPLHF. The CDR3 nucleotides are TGTGCCAGCAGCTTGGGACAGTATAATTCACCCCTCCACTTT.

The chain employs TRBV13 and TRBJ1-2, with a tentative D call TRBD1 (5 bases). CDR3 length equals 14 residues. The germline gives CDR1 PRHDT, CDR2 FYEKMQ (reference sequence). The V gene lost 7 bases and the J gene lost 4 bases, with 16 bases spanning the gap. CDR3 protein: CASTLGRQIYGYTF. CDR3 coding DNA: TGTGCCAGCACCCTGGGACGGCAGATCTATGGCTACACCTTC.

This chain uses TRBV7-3 with TRBJ2-1; 8 bases align to TRBD1. The CDR3 is made up of 16 amino acids. CDR1 is SGHTA and CDR2 is FQGTGA in the germline V gene. The junction had 6 bases not matched to a gene; V was cut back by 5 bases and J by 0 bases. The CDR3 spells CASSLQGASSYNEQFF. The DNA for the CDR3 is TGTGCCAGCAGCCTCCAGGGGGCATCCTCCTACAATGAGCAGTTCTTC.

The V gene is TRBV4-1, the J gene TRBJ1-5; D is uncertain. V lost 3 bases and J lost 2, with 14 bases in between. Germline lookup yields CDR1 MGHRA and CDR2 YSYEKL. The CDR3 is 16 amino acids. In DNA, the CDR3 is TGCGCCAGCAGCCACCCTCTAGAGGGCCGCAATCAGCCCCAGCATTTT. Translation: CASSHPLEGRNQPQHF.

The V and J genes are TRBV29-1 and TRBJ2-1, with 12 bases fitting TRBD2. After removal of 7 bases from V and 9 bases from J, the junction contained 10 bases not matched to a gene. Looked up from germline, CDR1 is SQVTM and CDR2 is ANQGSEA. This CDR3 is built from 14 residues. CDR3 region: CSAGRLAGVSEQFF. Written as DNA, the CDR3 is TGCAGCGCTGGCCGACTAGCGGGAGTAAGTGAGCAGTTCTTC.

This clone was seen a single time. Other DNA sequences in the sample encode the same CDR3. V and J are TRBV2 and TRBJ1-2; TRBD1 might be the D (5 bases). CDR3 size: 12 residues. CDR1 is SNHLY, CDR2 FYNNEI, per germline. The V and J ends lost 8 bases and 6 bases respectively, with 13 bases between them. The CDR3 bases are TGTGCCAGCCTAGGGCAGGGCGATGGCTACACCTTC. Translated, it gives CASLGQGDGYTF.

The V and J genes are TRBV11-3 and TRBJ2-4; 10 positions match TRBD1. The length of the CDR3 is 14 residues. Germline CDR1 is SGHNT and CDR2 is YENEEA. V was pared by 5 bases and J by 9 bases, with 7 bases of the junction left unmatched. CDR3 nucleotide sequence: TGTGCCAGCAGCGACGGACAGGGGGACGGCATTCAGTACTTC. This codes for CASSDGQGDGIQYF. The complete variable domain, with remaining parts taken from reference TRBV11-3 and TRBJ2-4, reads EAGVVQSPRYKIIEKKQPVAFWCNPISGHNTLYWYLQNLGQGPELLIRYENEEAVDDSQLPKDRFSAERLKGVDSTLKIQPAELGDSAVYLCASSDGQGDGIQYFGAGTRLSVL.

The chain recombines TRBV27 with TRBJ2-6; unclear D gene. The V and J ends lost 6 bases and 0 bases respectively, with 3 bases between them. The germline gives CDR1 MNHEY, CDR2 SMNVEV (reference sequence). The CDR3 loop spans 13 amino acids. The CDR3 loop reads CASSDSGANVLTF. Written as DNA, the CDR3 is TGTGCCAGCAGCGACTCTGGGGCCAACGTCCTGACTTTC.

The rearrangement joins TRBV5-1 to TRBJ2-7; D not resolved. Trimming left V 7 bases short and J 3 bases short, with 23 bases between. CDR1 and CDR2 (germline): SGHRS, YFSETQ. CDR3 size: 16 residues. CDR3 nucleotides: TGCGCCAGCCCCGGGCCCTGGCAGGTCGGGTGCTACGAGCAGTACTTC. Translated, it gives CASPGPWQVGCYEQYF.

This clone was observed a single time. V usage is TRBV19 and J usage is TRBJ1-2, with D tentatively TRBD1 (6 bases). Germline V lookup: CDR1 LNHDA, CDR2 SQIVND (reference sequence). The V end lost 6 bases, the J end lost 7 bases, and 18 bases lay between the germline ends. The CDR3 length is 14 residues. DNA of the CDR3: TGTGCCAGTAGCCGGGGGGGCCTGGGCTCTGGCTACACCTTC. As protein: CASSRGGLGSGYTF. The variable domain in full, with the rest retrieved from reference TRBV19 and TRBJ1-2, is DGGITQSPKYLFRKEGQNVTLSCEQNLNHDAMYWYRQDPGQGLRLIYYSQIVNDFQKGDIAEGYSVSREKKESFPLTVTSAQKNPTAFYLCASSRGGLGSGYTFGSGTRLTVV.

The V gene is TRBV5-1, the J gene TRBJ2-1; possible D gene TRBD1, 5 bases. The germline V and J ends were trimmed by 0 bases and 8 bases, with 18 bases remaining between them. Per the germline V gene, CDR1 is SGHRS and CDR2 is YFSETQ. CDR3 size: 16 residues. For the CDR3, the DNA is TGCGCCAGCAGCTTGGATGGCAGGGTGGTCCGGGATGAGCAGTTCTTC. The encoded protein is CASSLDGRVVRDEQFF. The full variable domain, with the rest looked up from reference TRBV5-1 and TRBJ2-1, is KAGVTQTPRYLIKTRGQQVTLSCSPISGHRSVSWYQQTPGQGLQFLFEYFSETQRNKGNFPGRFSGRQFSNSRSEMNVSTLELGDSALYLCASSLDGRVVRDEQFFGPGTRLTVL.

The V gene is TRBV2, the J gene TRBJ1-4, with 7 bases aligning to TRBD1. Trimming cost V 4 bases and J 6 bases; bases outside gene matches: 5. This CDR3 has 14 residues. Germline CDR1 and CDR2: SNHLY and FYNNEI. CDR3 protein: CASSARGVYEKLFF. Here the CDR3 DNA reads TGTGCCAGCAGTGCCAGGGGGGTTTATGAAAAACTGTTTTTT.

This clone was detected once. V usage is TRBV25-1 and J usage is TRBJ2-5, with 7 nucleotides matching TRBD2. From germline, CDR1 is MGHDK and CDR2 SYGVNS. Trimming at V came to 3 bases and at J to 4 bases, leaving 8 bases not matched to a gene. The length of the CDR3 is 15 residues. In nucleotides, the CDR3 is TGTGCCAGCAGTGACCGCGGGACTATACGAGAGACCCAGTACTTC. Residues: CASSDRGTIRETQYF.

The rearrangement links TRBV5-4 to TRBJ2-7; 10 bases match TRBD2. This CDR3 has 15 amino acids. V trimming: 3 bases; J trimming: 2 bases; junction bases outside the gene matches: 5. Germline lookup yields CDR1 SGHNT and CDR2 YYREEE (reference sequence). DNA of the CDR3: TGTGCCAGCAGCTCATCTAGCGGGAGACCCTACGAGCAGTACTTC. Protein: CASSSSSGRPYEQYF.

To note about this clone: Additional DNA sequences in this sample encode the identical CDR3. This rearrangement joins TRBV28 to TRBJ1-1; 7 bases agree with TRBD1. Looked up from germline, CDR1 is MDHEN and CDR2 is SYDVKM. Losses at the gene ends were 3 bases for V and 3 bases for J; bases not matched to a gene: 4. CDR3 length: 14 amino acids. The CDR3 loop is CASSLSRGDTEAFF. DNA for the CDR3: TGTGCCAGCAGTTTGTCCAGGGGGGACACTGAAGCTTTCTTT.

The chain has TRBV19 and TRBJ2-7, with D perhaps TRBD2 (6 bases). The CDR3 covers 15 residues. The germline CDR1 and CDR2 sequences are LNHDA and SQIVND (reference sequence). The ends were cut back, 6 bases at V and 4 bases at J, with 19 bases in the middle. CDR3 protein: CASRGGAGRTYEQYF. For the CDR3, the DNA is TGTGCCAGTAGAGGAGGGGCTGGCCGTACTTACGAGCAGTACTTC.

This clone was recorded once. Other nucleotide sequences from this sample produce the same CDR3. The chain carries TRBV5-4 and TRBJ2-1; D ambiguous. Germline-derived CDR1 and CDR2 are SGHNT and YYREEE (reference sequence). The CDR3 consists of 12 residues. V was trimmed by 4 bases and J by 5 bases, leaving 7 bases between them. The CDR3 bases are TGTGCCAGCAGCCCCCGGAACAATGAGCAGTTCTTC. It specifies CASSPRNNEQFF.

The chain has TRBV29-1 and TRBJ2-2; 10 nucleotides line up with TRBD2. Germline V CDR1 and CDR2: SQVTM, ANQGSEA. After removal of 6 bases from V and 0 bases from J, the junction contained 16 bases not matched to a gene. This CDR3 region has 19 residues. The CDR3 DNA reads as TGCAGCGTGGGGCCTCCGGGGGGTAGCGGGAGGTCGAACACCGGGGAGCTGTTTTTT. Residues: CSVGPPGGSGRSNTGELFF.

This chain links TRBV18 with TRBJ1-4; a weak D match, TRBD1 (6 bases). Germline CDR1 and CDR2: KGHSH and LQKENI. V was trimmed by 7 bases and J by 0 bases, leaving 18 bases between them. CDR3 length equals 17 residues. The CDR3 DNA follows: TGTGCCAGCTACCCTCAGGGGCGGGGAGCAACTAATGAAAAACTGTTTTTT. Translated, it gives CASYPQGRGATNEKLFF.

The chain joins TRBV23-1 to TRBJ2-7; a possible D gene is TRBD2 (5 bases). TRBV23-1 is reported as an ORF; its role is uncertain. This CDR3 contains 15 residues. Trimming cost V 8 bases and J 0 bases, with 17 bases left between them. The CDR3 here is CASPHLGERSYEQYF. The CDR3 nucleotides are TGCGCCAGCCCACATCTTGGGGAGCGCTCCTACGAGCAGTACTTC.

This rearrangement joins TRBV30 to TRBJ1-4; TRBD1 agrees at 8 bases. Germline V CDR1 and CDR2: GTSNPN, SVGIG (reference sequence). Losses at the gene ends were 4 bases for V and 8 bases for J; bases not matched to a gene: 3. This CDR3 has 12 residues. Written as DNA, the CDR3 is TGTGCCTGGACCTGGACAGGGGAAAAACTGTTTTTT. It yields the protein CAWTWTGEKLFF. The entire variable domain, with the rest obtained from reference TRBV30 and TRBJ1-4, is as follows: SQTIHQWPATLVQPVGSPLSLECTVEGTSNPNLYWYRQAAGRGLQLLFYSVGIGQISSEVPQNLSASRPQDRQFILSSKKLLLSDSGFYLCAWTWTGEKLFFGSGTQLSVL.